One sample yielded the 10 T cell receptor beta chains listed below, sequenced in a study of T cells in Graves' hyperthyroidism and ophthalmopathy. Authors of the study amplified TCR beta CDR3 regions from RNA transcripts. Primed by the HTBI set, a first-round RT-PCR was run on the TCR CDR3. TCRdb passed the multiplex PCR reads through MiXCR, listing each CDR3 protein once. This table has hundreds of thousands of distinct CDR3 sequences, around 15% appearing once. Sequenced input: blood. Receptors were obtained from a woman between 18 and 29 years old with Graves' hyperthyroidism.

This clonotype came up a few times. The gene calls are TRBV30 and TRBJ2-1, with TRBD2 matching over 10 bases. Germline CDR1 reads GTSNPN; CDR2 reads SVGIG (reference sequence). The CDR3 has 16 amino acids. The ends lost 3 bases at V and 4 bases at J; junction bases unmatched: 9. CDR3 sequence: CAWSGGSGRGYNEQFF. CDR3 DNA: TGTGCCTGGAGCGGGGGCAGCGGGAGGGGATACAATGAGCAGTTCTTC.

The chain links TRBV27 to TRBJ1-1; 9 nucleotides align to TRBD1. CDR3 length equals 15 residues. Germline CDR1 reads MNHEY; CDR2 reads SMNVEV (reference sequence). V was pared by 5 bases and J by 4 bases, with 8 bases of the junction left unmatched. CDR3 DNA sequence: TGTGCCAGCAGTATAAGGGGGACAGGGCCCACTGAAGCTTTCTTT. It yields the protein CASSIRGTGPTEAFF.

This clonotype was seen ten or more times. The chain employs TRBV30 and TRBJ2-1; D is unclear. V lost 3 bases and J 6 bases, leaving 9 bases between the germline ends. Germline V gene data show CDR1 as GTSNPN and CDR2 as SVGIG (reference sequence). The CDR3 contains 12 residues. The CDR3 nucleotides are TGTGCCTGGAGCGGGTCGCGCAATGAGCAGTTCTTC. Residues: CAWSGSRNEQFF.

The chain links TRBV7-8 to TRBJ1-1, with D perhaps matching TRBD1 (5 bases). Germline V CDR1 and CDR2: SGHVS, FQNEAQ. CDR3 length equals 14 residues. V was trimmed by 5 bases and J by 0 bases, leaving 10 bases between them. For the CDR3, the DNA is TGTGCCAGCAGCCGACAGATCATGAACACTGAAGCTTTCTTT. Its protein is CASSRQIMNTEAFF.

This clonotype was recorded at least ten times. This chain links TRBV7-3 with TRBJ2-1, with D perhaps given as TRBD1 or TRBD2 (5 bases each). This CDR3 region has 19 residues. V lost 5 bases to trimming and J lost 4 bases, with 27 bases between them. Looked up from germline, CDR1 is SGHTA and CDR2 is FQGTGA. The CDR3 here is CASSPKRRGTGATYNEQFF. In nucleotides, the CDR3 is TGTGCCAGCAGCCCGAAGCGTAGAGGGACGGGTGCTACGTACAATGAGCAGTTCTTC.

This clonotype was counted many times. The chain employs TRBV6-5 and TRBJ2-7; D is perhaps TRBD1 (6 bases). The V end was cut by 2 bases, the J end by 4 bases, with 15 bases between. The CDR3 spans 15 residues. CDR1 and CDR2 from the germline V gene are MNHEY and SVGAGI. The CDR3 here is CASSYQGRSSYEQYF. The DNA for the CDR3 is TGTGCCAGCAGTTACCAGGGGCGAAGTTCGTACGAGCAGTACTTC.

V is TRBV6-1 and J is TRBJ2-7; 10 bases match TRBD2. Germline V gene sequence: CDR1 MNHNS, CDR2 SASEGT. The CDR3 is made up of 15 amino acids. V shed 5 bases and J 5 bases; nucleotides not matched to a gene: 9. CDR3 bases: TGTGCCAGCAGTTATTCTAGCGGGAGTCCTAACGAGCAGTACTTC. Translating gives CASSYSSGSPNEQYF.

J is TRBJ1-5 and V is TRBV7-9, with D unclear. Trimming left V 2 bases short and J 6 bases short, with 8 bases between. The germline V gene encodes CDR1 SEHNR and CDR2 FQNEAQ (reference sequence). The CDR3 has 13 amino acids. CDR3 amino acids: CASSLNGLQPQHF. The CDR3 nucleotides are TGTGCCAGCAGCTTAAATGGTCTTCAGCCCCAGCATTTT. The whole variable domain, filled in from reference TRBV7-9 and TRBJ1-5, reads DTGVSQNPRHKITKRGQNVTFRCDPISEHNRLYWYRQTLGQGPEFLTYFQNEAQLEKSRLLSDRFSAERPKGSFSTLEIQRTEQGDSAMYLCASSLNGLQPQHFGDGTRLSIL.

This clonotype was seen many times. This chain connects TRBV30 to TRBJ1-5; D not resolved. V lost 0 bases and J lost 3, with 9 bases in between. CDR3 size: 14 residues. CDR1 is GTSNPN and CDR2 is SVGIG in the germline V gene (reference sequence). CDR3 nucleotide sequence: TGTGCCTGGAGTGTCGGACTGAACAATCAGCCCCAGCATTTT. This sequence encodes CAWSVGLNNQPQHF.

The table lists this clonotype with many counts. The chain uses TRBV12-3 or TRBV12-4 and TRBJ2-3; 12 nucleotides match TRBD2. After removal of 4 bases from V and 9 bases from J, the junction contained 5 bases not matched to a gene. The length of the CDR3 is 14 residues. The CDR3 DNA follows: TGTGCCAGCAGTTCGACTAGCGGGAGTGCAACGCAGTATTTT. Its protein is CASSSTSGSATQYF.